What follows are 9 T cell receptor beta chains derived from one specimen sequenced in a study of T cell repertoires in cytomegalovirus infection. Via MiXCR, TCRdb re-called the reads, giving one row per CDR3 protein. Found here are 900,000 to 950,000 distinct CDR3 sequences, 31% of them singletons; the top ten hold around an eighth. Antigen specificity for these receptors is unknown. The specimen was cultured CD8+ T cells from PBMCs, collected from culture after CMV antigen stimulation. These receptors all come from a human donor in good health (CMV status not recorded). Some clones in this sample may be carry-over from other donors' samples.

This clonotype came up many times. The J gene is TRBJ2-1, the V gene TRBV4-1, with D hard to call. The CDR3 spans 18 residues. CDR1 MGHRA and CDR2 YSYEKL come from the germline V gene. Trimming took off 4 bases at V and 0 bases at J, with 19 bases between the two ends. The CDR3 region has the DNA TGCGCCAGCAGCCCAGCCTTCTATCTCCAGAGCTCCTACAATGAGCAGTTCTTC. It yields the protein CASSPAFYLQSSYNEQFF.

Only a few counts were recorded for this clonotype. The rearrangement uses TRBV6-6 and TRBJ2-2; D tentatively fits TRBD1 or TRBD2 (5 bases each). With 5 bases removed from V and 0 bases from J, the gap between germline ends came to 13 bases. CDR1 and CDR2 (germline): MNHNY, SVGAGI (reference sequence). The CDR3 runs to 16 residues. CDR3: CASSPGPQANTGELFF. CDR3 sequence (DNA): TGTGCCAGCAGTCCGGGACCGCAAGCGAACACCGGGGAGCTGTTTTTT.

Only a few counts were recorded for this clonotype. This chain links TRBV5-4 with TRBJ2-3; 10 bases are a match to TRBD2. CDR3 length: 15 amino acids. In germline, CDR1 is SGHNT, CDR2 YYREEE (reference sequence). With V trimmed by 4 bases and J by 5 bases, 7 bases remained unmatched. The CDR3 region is CASSHSLAGEDTQYF. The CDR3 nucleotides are TGTGCCAGCAGCCACAGCCTAGCGGGGGAAGATACGCAGTATTTT.

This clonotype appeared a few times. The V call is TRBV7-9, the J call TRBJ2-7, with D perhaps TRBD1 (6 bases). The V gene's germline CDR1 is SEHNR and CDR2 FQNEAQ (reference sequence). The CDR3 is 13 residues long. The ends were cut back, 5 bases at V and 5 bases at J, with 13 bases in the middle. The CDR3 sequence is CASSQQGWDEQYF. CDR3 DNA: TGTGCCAGCAGCCAACAGGGTTGGGACGAGCAGTACTTC. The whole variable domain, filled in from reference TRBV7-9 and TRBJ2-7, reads DTGVSQNPRHKITKRGQNVTFRCDPISEHNRLYWYRQTLGQGPEFLTYFQNEAQLEKSRLLSDRFSAERPKGSFSTLEIQRTEQGDSAMYLCASSQQGWDEQYFGPGTRLTVT.

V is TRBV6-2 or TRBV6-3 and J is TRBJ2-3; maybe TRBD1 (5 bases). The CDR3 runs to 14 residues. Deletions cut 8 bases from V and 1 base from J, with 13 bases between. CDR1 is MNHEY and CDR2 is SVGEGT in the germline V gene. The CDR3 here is CASRSQGGTDTQYF. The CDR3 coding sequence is TGTGCCAGCCGCTCACAAGGGGGCACAGATACGCAGTATTTT.

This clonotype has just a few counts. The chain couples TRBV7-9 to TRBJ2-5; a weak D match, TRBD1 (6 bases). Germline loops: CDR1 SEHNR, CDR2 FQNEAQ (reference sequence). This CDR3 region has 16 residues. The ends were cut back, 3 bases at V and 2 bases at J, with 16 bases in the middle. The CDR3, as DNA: TGTGCCAGCAGCTTGGGACAATTTTCCTCGCAAGAGACCCAGTACTTC. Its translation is CASSLGQFSSQETQYF.

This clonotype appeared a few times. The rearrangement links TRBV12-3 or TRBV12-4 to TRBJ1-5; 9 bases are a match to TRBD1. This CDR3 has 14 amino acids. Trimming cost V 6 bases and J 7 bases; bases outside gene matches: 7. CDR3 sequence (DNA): TGTGCCAGCAGGACGACAGGGGGTGACCAGCCCCAGCATTTT. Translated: CASRTTGGDQPQHF.

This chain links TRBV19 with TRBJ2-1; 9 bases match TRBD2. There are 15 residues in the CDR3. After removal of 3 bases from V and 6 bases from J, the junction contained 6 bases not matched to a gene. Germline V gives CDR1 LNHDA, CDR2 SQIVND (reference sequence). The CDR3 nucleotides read TGTGCCAGTAGTATGGGGCGGGGGGGCCCCAATGAGCAGTTCTTC. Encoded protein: CASSMGRGGPNEQFF.

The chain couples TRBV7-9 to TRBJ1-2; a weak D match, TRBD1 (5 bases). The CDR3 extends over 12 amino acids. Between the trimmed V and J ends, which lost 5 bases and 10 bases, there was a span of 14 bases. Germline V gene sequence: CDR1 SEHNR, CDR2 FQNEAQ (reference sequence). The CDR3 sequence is CASSEPGRPYTF. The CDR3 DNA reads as TGTGCCAGCAGCGAACCAGGGAGGCCCTACACCTTC.